The entry below gives a single TCR beta chain sequence along with its context. It may be a read error: a sequence one base away is much more abundant. This sample stems from a study of blood T cell repertoires in COVID-19. About the study: Sample material is recorded as cDNA or gDNA derived from T cells, B-cell-depleted T cells, or PBMCs.

Source study methods: Reference gene primer amplification in the assay estimated nucleated cell counts. Profiling relied on immunoSEQ multiplex PCR, and the TCRdb table lists in-frame clones only, not all of them. V and J calls and clone size are those listed in that table; D and trimming were worked out from the DNA. Of nearly 70,000 clones listed, more than 70% were seen once; the top ten hold about 6.4%. The CDR3 is 13 amino acids. V dropped 5 bases and J dropped 2; count of bases not matched to a gene: 1. Germline V gene data show CDR1 as MNHNY and CDR2 as SVGAGI (reference sequence). Sample: peripheral blood. This receptor was identified in a woman in her 70s with acute or convalescent COVID-19. The genes are TRBV6-6 and TRBJ1-2; 8 bases match TRBD1. The CDR3 here is CASSRTGNYGYTF. The CDR3 DNA is TGTGCCAGCAGTCGGACAGGGAACTATGGCTACACCTTC.